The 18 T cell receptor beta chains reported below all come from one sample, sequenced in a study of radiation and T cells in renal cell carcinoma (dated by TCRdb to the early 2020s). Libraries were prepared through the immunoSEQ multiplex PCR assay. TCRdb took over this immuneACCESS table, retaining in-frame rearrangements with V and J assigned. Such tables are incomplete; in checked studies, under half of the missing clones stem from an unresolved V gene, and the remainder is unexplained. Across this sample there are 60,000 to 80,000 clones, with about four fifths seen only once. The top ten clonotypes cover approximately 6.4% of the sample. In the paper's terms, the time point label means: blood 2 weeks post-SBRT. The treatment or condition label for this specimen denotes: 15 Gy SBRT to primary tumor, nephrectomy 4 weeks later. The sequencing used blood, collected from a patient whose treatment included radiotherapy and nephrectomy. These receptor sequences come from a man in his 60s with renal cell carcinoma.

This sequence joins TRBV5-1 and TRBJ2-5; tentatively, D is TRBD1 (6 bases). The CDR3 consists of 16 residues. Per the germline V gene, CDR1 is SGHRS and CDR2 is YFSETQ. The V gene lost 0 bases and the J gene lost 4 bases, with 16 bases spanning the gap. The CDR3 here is CASSLAGERVGETQYF. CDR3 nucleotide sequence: TGCGCCAGCAGCTTGGCAGGGGAACGGGTTGGAGAGACCCAGTACTTC.

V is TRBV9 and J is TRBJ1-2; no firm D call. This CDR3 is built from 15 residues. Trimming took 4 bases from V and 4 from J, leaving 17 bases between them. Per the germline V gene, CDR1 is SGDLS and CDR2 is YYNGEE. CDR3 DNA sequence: TGTGCCAGCAGCTCCCAACCTTGGACCGTCTATGGCTACACCTTC. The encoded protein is CASSSQPWTVYGYTF.

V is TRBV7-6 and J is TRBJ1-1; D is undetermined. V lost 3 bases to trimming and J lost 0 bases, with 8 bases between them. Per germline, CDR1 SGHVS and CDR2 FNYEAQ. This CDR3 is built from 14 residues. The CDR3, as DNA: TGTGCCAGCAGCTTCGGACGATTGAACACTGAAGCTTTCTTT. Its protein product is CASSFGRLNTEAFF.

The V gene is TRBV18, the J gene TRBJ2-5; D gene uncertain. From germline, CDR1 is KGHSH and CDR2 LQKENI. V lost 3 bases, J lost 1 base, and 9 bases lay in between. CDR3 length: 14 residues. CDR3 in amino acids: CASSPGQSQETQYF. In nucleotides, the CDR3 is TGTGCCAGCTCACCCGGGCAGTCCCAAGAGACCCAGTACTTC.

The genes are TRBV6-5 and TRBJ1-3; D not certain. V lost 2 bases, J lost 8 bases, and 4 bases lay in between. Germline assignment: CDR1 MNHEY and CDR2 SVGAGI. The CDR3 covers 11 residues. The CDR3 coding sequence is TGTGCCAGCAGTTACGGGGACACCATATATTTT. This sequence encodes CASSYGDTIYF.

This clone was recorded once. The CDR3 nucleotides are TGTGCCAGCAGCTTGGACAGGATCTACGAGCAGTACTTC. It is translated as CASSLDRIYEQYF. The gene calls are TRBV5-6 and TRBJ2-7, with TRBD1 as a possible D gene (5 bases). This CDR3 has 13 residues. V was shortened by 0 bases and J by 3 bases, with 7 bases between the two germline ends. Germline-derived CDR1 and CDR2 are SGHDT and YYEEEE. The variable domain in full, completed from reference TRBV5-6 and TRBJ2-7, reads DAGVTQSPTHLIKTRGQQVTLRCSPKSGHDTVSWYQQALGQGPQFIFQYYEEEERQRGNFPDRFSGHQFPNYSSELNVNALLLGDSALYLCASSLDRIYEQYFGPGTRLTVT.

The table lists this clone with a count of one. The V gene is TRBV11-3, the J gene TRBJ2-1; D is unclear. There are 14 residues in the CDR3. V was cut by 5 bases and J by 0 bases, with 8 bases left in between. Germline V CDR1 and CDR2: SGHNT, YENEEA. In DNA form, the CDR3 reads TGTGCCAGCAGCACCGACTCCTCCTACAATGAGCAGTTCTTC. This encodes CASSTDSSYNEQFF.

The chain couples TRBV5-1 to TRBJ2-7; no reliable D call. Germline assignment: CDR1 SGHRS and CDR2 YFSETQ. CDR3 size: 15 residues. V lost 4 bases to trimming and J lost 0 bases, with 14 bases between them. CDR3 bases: TGCGCCAGCAGCATCGGTCAGCTAAGCTCCTACGAGCAGTACTTC. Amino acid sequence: CASSIGQLSSYEQYF.

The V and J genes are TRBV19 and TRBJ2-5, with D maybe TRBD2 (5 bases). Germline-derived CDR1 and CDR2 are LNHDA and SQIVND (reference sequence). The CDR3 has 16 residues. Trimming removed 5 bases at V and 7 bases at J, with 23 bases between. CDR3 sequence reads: CASSQPPRAGDGTQYF. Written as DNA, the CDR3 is TGTGCCAGTAGTCAGCCCCCAAGGGCGGGTGACGGGACCCAGTACTTC.

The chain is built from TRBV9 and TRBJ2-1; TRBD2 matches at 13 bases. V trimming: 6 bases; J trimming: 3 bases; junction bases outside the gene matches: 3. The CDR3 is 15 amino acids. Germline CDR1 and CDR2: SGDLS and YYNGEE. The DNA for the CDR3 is TGTGCCAGCAACGGACTAGCGGGGGACTACAATGAGCAGTTCTTC. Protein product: CASNGLAGDYNEQFF.

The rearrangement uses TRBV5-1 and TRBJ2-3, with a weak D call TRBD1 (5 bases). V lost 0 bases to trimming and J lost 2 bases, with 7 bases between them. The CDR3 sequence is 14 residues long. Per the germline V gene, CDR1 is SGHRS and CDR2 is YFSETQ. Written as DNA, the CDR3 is TGCGCCAGCAGCTTGGCAGGGAACACAGATACGCAGTATTTT. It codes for CASSLAGNTDTQYF.

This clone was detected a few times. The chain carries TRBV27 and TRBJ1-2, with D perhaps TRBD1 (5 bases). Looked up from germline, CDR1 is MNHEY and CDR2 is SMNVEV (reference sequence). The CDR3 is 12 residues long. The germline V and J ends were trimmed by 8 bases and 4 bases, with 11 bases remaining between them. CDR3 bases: TGTGCCAGCCGGGACGGACCCTATGGCTACACCTTC. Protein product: CASRDGPYGYTF.

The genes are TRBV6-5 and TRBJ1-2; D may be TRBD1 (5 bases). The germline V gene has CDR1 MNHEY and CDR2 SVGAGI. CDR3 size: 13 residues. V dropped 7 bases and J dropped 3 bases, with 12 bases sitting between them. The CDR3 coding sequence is TGTGCCAGCACCCGCGGGACGGACTATGGCTACACCTTC. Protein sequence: CASTRGTDYGYTF.

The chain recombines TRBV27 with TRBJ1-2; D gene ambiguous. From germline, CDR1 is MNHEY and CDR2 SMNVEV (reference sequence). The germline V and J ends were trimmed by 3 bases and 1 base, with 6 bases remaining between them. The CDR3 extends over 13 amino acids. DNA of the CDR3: TGTGCCAGCAGTTTCCGGGGTAACTATGGCTACACCTTC. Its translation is CASSFRGNYGYTF.

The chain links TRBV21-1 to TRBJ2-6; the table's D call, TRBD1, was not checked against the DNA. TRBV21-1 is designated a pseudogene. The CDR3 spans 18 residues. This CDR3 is CATTLQGQYLPGANVLTF. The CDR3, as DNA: TGTGCCACCACTTTACAGGGACAGTATTTACCTGGGGCCAACGTCCTGACTTTC.

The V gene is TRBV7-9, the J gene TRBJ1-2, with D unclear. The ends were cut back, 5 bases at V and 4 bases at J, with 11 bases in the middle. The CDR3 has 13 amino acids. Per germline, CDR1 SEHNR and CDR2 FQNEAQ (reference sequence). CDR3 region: CASSVIGFYGYTF. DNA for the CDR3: TGTGCCAGCAGCGTAATAGGGTTCTATGGCTACACCTTC.

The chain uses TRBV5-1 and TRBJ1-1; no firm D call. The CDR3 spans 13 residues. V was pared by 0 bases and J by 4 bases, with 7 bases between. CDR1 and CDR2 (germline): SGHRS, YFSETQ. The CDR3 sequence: CASSLVATTEAFF. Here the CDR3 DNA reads TGCGCCAGCAGCTTGGTTGCAACCACTGAAGCTTTCTTT.

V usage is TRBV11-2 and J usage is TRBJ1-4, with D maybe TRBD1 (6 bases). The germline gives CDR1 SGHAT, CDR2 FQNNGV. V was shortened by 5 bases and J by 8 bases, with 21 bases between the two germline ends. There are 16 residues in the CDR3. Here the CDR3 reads CASSPLTGTVGEKLFF. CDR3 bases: TGTGCCAGCAGCCCGCTGACAGGAACTGTGGGGGAAAAACTGTTTTTT.